The following is a T cell receptor (beta chain) sequence with its context. Its antigen is as yet unknown. Trimming left V 0 bases short and J 12 bases short, with 12 bases between. CDR1 is SQVTM and CDR2 is ANQGSEA in the germline V gene. The CDR3 contains 11 residues. MiXCR was run by TCRdb on the reads, yielding one entry per CDR3 protein. The data show around 64,000 distinct CDR3 sequences, about a fifth seen once. The data were obtained in a study of type 1 regulatory T cells. Study-level information: This in vitro CD4 product, T-allo10, is enriched for Tr1 cells and alloantigen-specific.

Study results and caveats: Type 1 regulatory T cells had a more restricted TCR repertoire than non-type 1 regulatory T cells.

This TCR was sampled from a human donor in good health. The sample taken for sequencing was cultured type 1 regulatory T (Tr1) cells, either the whole culture or a sorted fraction (not recorded which). The J gene is TRBJ2-7, the V gene TRBV29-1; D gene uncertain. The CDR3 protein is CSVEDNSRRYF. CDR3 sequence (DNA): TGCAGCGTTGAAGACAACAGCCGGAGGTACTTC.